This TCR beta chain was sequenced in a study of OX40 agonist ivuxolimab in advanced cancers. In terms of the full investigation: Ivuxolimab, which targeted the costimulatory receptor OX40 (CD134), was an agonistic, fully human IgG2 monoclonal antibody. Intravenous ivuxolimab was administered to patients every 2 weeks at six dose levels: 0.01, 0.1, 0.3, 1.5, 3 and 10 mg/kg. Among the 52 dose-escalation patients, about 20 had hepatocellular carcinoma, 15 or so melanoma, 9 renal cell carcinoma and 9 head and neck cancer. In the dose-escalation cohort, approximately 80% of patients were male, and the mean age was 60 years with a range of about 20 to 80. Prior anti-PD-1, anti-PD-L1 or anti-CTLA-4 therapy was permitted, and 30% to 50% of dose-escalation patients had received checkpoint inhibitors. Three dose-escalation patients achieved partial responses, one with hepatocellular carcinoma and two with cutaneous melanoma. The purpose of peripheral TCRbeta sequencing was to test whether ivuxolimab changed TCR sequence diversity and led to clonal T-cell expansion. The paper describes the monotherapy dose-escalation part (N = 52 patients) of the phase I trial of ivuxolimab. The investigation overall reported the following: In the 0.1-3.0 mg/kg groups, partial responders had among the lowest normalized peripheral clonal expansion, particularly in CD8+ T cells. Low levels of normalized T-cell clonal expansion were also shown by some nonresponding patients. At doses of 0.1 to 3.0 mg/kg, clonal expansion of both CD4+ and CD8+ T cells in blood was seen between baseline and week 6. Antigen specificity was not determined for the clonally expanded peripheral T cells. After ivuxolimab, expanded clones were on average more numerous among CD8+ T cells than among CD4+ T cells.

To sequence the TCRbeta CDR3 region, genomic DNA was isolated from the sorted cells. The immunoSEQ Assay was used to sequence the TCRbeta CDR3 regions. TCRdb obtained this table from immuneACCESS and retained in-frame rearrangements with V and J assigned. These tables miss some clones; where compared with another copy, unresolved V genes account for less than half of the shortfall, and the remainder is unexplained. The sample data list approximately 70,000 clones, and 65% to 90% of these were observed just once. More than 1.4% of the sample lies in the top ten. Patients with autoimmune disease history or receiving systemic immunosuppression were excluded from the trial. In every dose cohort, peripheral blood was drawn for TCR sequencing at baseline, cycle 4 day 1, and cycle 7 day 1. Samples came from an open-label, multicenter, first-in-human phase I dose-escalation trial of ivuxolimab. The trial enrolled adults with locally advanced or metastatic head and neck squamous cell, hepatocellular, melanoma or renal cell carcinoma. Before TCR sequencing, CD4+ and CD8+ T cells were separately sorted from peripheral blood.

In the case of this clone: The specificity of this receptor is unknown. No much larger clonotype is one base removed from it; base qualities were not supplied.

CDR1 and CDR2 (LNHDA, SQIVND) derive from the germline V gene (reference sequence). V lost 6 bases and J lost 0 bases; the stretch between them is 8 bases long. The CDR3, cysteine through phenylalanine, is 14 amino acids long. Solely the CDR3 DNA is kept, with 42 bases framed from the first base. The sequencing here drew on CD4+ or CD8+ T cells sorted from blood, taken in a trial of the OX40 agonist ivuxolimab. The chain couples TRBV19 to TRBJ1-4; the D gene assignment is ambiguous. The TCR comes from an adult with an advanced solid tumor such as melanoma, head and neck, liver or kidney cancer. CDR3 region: CASSTDATNEKLFF. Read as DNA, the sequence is TGTGCCAGTAGCACAGATGCAACTAATGAAAAACTGTTTTTT. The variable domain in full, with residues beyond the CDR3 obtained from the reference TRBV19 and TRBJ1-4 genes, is DGGITQSPKYLFRKEGQNVTLSCEQNLNHDAMYWYRQDPGQGLRLIYYSQIVNDFQKGDIAEGYSVSREKKESFPLTVTSAQKNPTAFYLCASSTDATNEKLFFGSGTQLSVL.